Sequencing of this T cell receptor (beta chain) was carried out in a study of technical replicates of blood from a few donors (dated by TCRdb to the late 2010s). Library prep was done by the immunoSEQ multiplex PCR assay. Imported from immuneACCESS, the table was reduced by TCRdb to in-frame sequences with V and J called. These copies leave out some clones; in studies compared against another copy, an unresolved V gene accounts for under half, and the cause of the remainder is not known. Recorded for this sample are tens of thousands of clones; roughly 85% of them occurred a single time. The ten largest account for 4.5% to 5.5% of the sample. CDR1 and CDR2, per the germline V gene (reference sequence), are DFQATT and SNEGSKA. Trimming takes 6 bases from V and 4 bases from J, and the germline ends sit 9 bases apart. The CDR3 holds 11 amino acids from the cysteine to the phenylalanine. Just CDR3 DNA is preserved here, 33 bases in frame from base 1.

Of note for this clone: The antigen it recognizes is unknown. The record has no base qualities; no much larger clone is one base away.

The V and J segments used are TRBV20-1 and TRBJ1-1, with the identity of the D gene unclear. This TCR was recovered from a human donor in good health. Some clones in this sample may be carry-over from other donors' samples. Sequences were obtained from PBMCs. The CDR3 protein is CSATDFTEAFF. The nucleotide sequence reads as follows: TGCAGTGCCACGGACTTCACTGAAGCTTTCTTT.